This TCR beta chain originates from a study of cytomegalovirus exposure and HLA in healthy donors. Points from the study as a whole: Donor immune exposure was known only as CMV serostatus. The study flagged approximately 180 TCR beta chains as cytomegalovirus-associated.

In nominal health when sampled, donors likely had unrecorded immune exposures nonetheless. With respect to this clone: The antigen is unknown.

Both 60 Vbeta primers and 13 Jbeta primers went into the PCR. Only in-frame clones appear in the TCRdb table, and some are missing; sequencing was by immunoSEQ multiplex PCR. The sample records more than 130,000 clones, around 77% being singletons. The CDR3 is 15 residues long. V lost 0 bases and J lost 3, with 12 bases in between. CDR1 and CDR2 (germline): SGHRS, YFSETQ. Material for sequencing was PBMCs. This sequence originates from a man aged 25-45 years in good health and CMV-seronegative. J is TRBJ1-1 and V is TRBV5-1, with a weak D call TRBD1 (5 bases). The CDR3 region has the DNA TGCGCCAGCAGCTTGGGGGACGGGGGAGACACTGAAGCTTTCTTT. Residues: CASSLGDGGDTEAFF.